This T cell receptor beta chain was sequenced for a study of identifying expanded T cells in peripheral blood. With regard to this clone: Its antigen is still unknown.

The assay was immunoSEQ multiplex PCR, and TCRdb's table has in-frame clones only and misses some. The sample shows 95,000 to 100,000 clones, 70% to 90% of them seen only once. Findings of the study overall: Differentially abundant clones: roughly 1.2 between replicates, approximately 16 at two to three weeks, less than 20 at four. Approximately two-week clone count variance significantly increased as total template count grew.

Collection occurred without any documented infections or immune events in donors. Germline V lookup: CDR1 SGHNT, CDR2 YYREEE (reference sequence). V lost 3 bases to trimming and J lost 4 bases, with 11 bases between them. This CDR3 is built from 13 residues. The specimen was blood. The chain employs TRBV5-4 and TRBJ2-7, with a possible D match to TRBD2 (6 bases). This TCR was recovered from a person between 18 and 75 years old in good health. The CDR3 reads CASSSDGGYEQYF. The CDR3 nucleotides are TGTGCCAGCAGCTCAGATGGGGGGTACGAGCAGTACTTC.